The 27 T cell receptor beta chains in this list originate from one sample, sequenced in a study of blood T cell repertoires in COVID-19. The repertoire was sequenced with immunoSEQ multiplex PCR; TCRdb's copy has only in-frame clones and lacks some. In the table there are some 160,000 clones, more than 65% of which are singletons. Sequencing used peripheral blood. Source of these receptors: a woman older than 75 with acute or convalescent COVID-19.

The chain's CDR3 is CASFSRQTFRDEQYF. CDR3 nucleotides: TGTGCCAGCTTCTCAAGGCAAACTTTCCGGGACGAGCAGTACTTC. The rearrangement uses TRBV27 and TRBJ2-7; no reliable D call. This CDR3 comprises 15 residues. In germline, CDR1 is MNHEY, CDR2 SMNVEV (reference sequence). Trimming removed 8 bases at V and 5 bases at J, with 22 bases between.

The chain couples TRBV7-9 to TRBJ2-7, with TRBD2 identical over 8 bases. Germline V lookup: CDR1 SEHNR, CDR2 FQNEAQ (reference sequence). Trimming removed 0 bases from V and 10 bases from J; junction bases left unmatched: 8. The CDR3 runs to 14 residues. The CDR3 loop reads CASSLAATSGSQYF. The CDR3 DNA reads TGTGCCAGCAGCTTAGCGGCAACTAGCGGTTCCCAGTACTTC.

The chain recombines TRBV10-1 with TRBJ2-3; 14 nucleotides line up with TRBD2. Germline V gene lookup returns CDR1 WNHNN and CDR2 SYGVQD (reference sequence). The CDR3 covers 24 residues. V lost 6 bases and J lost 1; bases outside the gene matches: 27. This chain's CDR3 is CASSGFPGQGGLAGGESGTDTQYF. The CDR3 region has the DNA TGCGCCAGCAGCGGCTTCCCGGGACAGGGAGGACTAGCGGGAGGCGAATCTGGCACAGATACGCAGTATTTT.

The chain employs TRBV12-3 or TRBV12-4 and TRBJ1-1; unclear D gene. CDR3 length equals 13 residues. V was shortened by 4 bases and J by 5 bases, with 11 bases between the two germline ends. DNA for the CDR3: TGTGCCAGCAGTTACGAGGGATATACTGAAGCTTTCTTT. Residues: CASSYEGYTEAFF.

Concerning this clone: At one end the junction does not follow the germline gene, possibly because of a read error. V and J are TRBV6-2 or TRBV6-3 and TRBJ1-1; maybe TRBD1 (6 bases). The CDR3 runs 15 residues. In germline, CDR1 is MNHEY, CDR2 SVGEGT. Here the CDR3 DNA reads TGTGCCAGCAGTGACTCCTTAGGGGGGAACACTGAAGCTTTCTTT. Residues: CASSDSLGGNTEAFF.

The chain has TRBV7-2 and TRBJ2-3, with a tentative D call TRBD2 (5 bases). Trimming removed 5 bases from V and 0 bases from J, with 15 bases in between. Germline CDR1 reads SGHTA; CDR2 reads FQGNSA. This CDR3 has 16 amino acids. The CDR3 DNA is TGTGCCAGCAGCCGGAATAGCGCCTCTAGCACAGATACGCAGTATTTT. This translates into CASSRNSASSTDTQYF.

This chain uses TRBV7-2 with TRBJ1-6, with D possibly being TRBD1 (5 bases). Germline CDR1 reads SGHTA; CDR2 reads FQGNSA. The germline V and J ends were trimmed by 0 bases and 7 bases, with 10 bases remaining between them. The CDR3 contains 15 residues. The CDR3, as DNA: TGTGCCAGCAGCTTAGCGGCGACAGCCAATTCACCCCTCCACTTT. Amino acid sequence: CASSLAATANSPLHF.

This clone was picked up one time. The rearrangement uses TRBV6-1 and TRBJ1-5, with D possibly being TRBD1 (6 bases). The germline V and J ends were trimmed by 3 bases and 4 bases, with 10 bases remaining between them. In germline, CDR1 is MNHNS, CDR2 SASEGT. The CDR3 contains 14 residues. CDR3 region: CASSEGHLNQPQHF. In nucleotides, the CDR3 is TGTGCCAGCAGTGAGGGACACCTTAATCAGCCCCAGCATTTT.

The rearrangement uses TRBV11-2 and TRBJ2-1; 13 nucleotides match TRBD2. The V and J ends lost 4 bases and 6 bases, in that order; junction bases with no gene match: 6. The V gene's germline CDR1 is SGHAT and CDR2 FQNNGV. This CDR3 comprises 16 residues. For the CDR3, the DNA is TGTGCCAGCAGCTCACAGGGACTAGCGGGGCCCAATGAGCAGTTCTTC. This codes for CASSSQGLAGPNEQFF.

This chain connects TRBV7-2 to TRBJ1-1; a weak D match, TRBD1 (5 bases). CDR1 and CDR2 from the germline V gene are SGHTA and FQGNSA. The CDR3 totals 14 residues. V was cut by 3 bases and J by 1 base, with 9 bases left in between. CDR3 region: CASSFIRENTEAFF. CDR3 DNA sequence: TGTGCCAGCAGCTTCATCAGGGAGAACACTGAAGCTTTCTTT.

The J gene is TRBJ1-6, the V gene TRBV6-4; possibly TRBD1 for D (5 bases). Germline CDR1 reads MRHNA; CDR2 reads SNTAGT. The length of the CDR3 is 13 residues. V was pared by 4 bases and J by 10 bases, with 11 bases between. Here the CDR3 reads CASSVEGRSPLHF. CDR3 nucleotides: TGTGCCAGCAGTGTTGAGGGGAGGTCACCCCTCCACTTT.

As to this clone: Other DNA sequences in the sample encode the same CDR3. The chain is built from TRBV6-1 and TRBJ1-2, with a possible D match to TRBD1 (5 bases). The CDR3 is 13 amino acids. V shed 3 bases and J shed 6 bases, with 11 bases lying between them. Germline V gene lookup returns CDR1 MNHNS and CDR2 SASEGT. The CDR3 DNA sequence: TGTGCCAGCAGTGAGTCGGGGGTTGATGGCTACACCTTC. Translation: CASSESGVDGYTF.

Only a few counts were recorded for this clone. The chain joins TRBV2 to TRBJ1-2; 7 nucleotides align to TRBD1. After removal of 7 bases from V and 8 bases from J, the junction contained 13 bases not matched to a gene. This CDR3 has 14 amino acids. Germline V lookup: CDR1 SNHLY, CDR2 FYNNEI. The CDR3 sequence is CASKETGEARGYTF. In nucleotides, the CDR3 is TGTGCCAGCAAGGAAACAGGGGAGGCAAGAGGCTACACCTTC.

This chain connects TRBV7-3 to TRBJ2-7; 8 nucleotides agree with TRBD2. From germline, CDR1 is SGHTA and CDR2 FQGTGA. With V trimmed by 2 bases and J by 3 bases, 0 bases remained unmatched. This CDR3 region has 13 residues. CDR3 amino acids: CASSLAGGYEQYF. CDR3 nucleotides: TGTGCCAGCAGCTTAGCGGGGGGCTACGAGCAGTACTTC.

V usage is TRBV7-9 and J usage is TRBJ2-3; TRBD2 aligns across 8 bases. This CDR3 has 14 residues. CDR1 is SEHNR and CDR2 is FQNEAQ in the germline V gene (reference sequence). V lost 2 bases to trimming and J lost 5 bases; unmatched junction nucleotides: 3. The CDR3 region has the DNA TGTGCCAGCAGCTTAAATCGGGGGGGAGATACGCAGTATTTT. Its protein product is CASSLNRGGDTQYF. The full variable domain, in which reference TRBV7-9 and TRBJ2-3 provide the parts outside the CDR3, is DTGVSQNPRHKITKRGQNVTFRCDPISEHNRLYWYRQTLGQGPEFLTYFQNEAQLEKSRLLSDRFSAERPKGSFSTLEIQRTEQGDSAMYLCASSLNRGGDTQYFGPGTRLTVL.

The CDR3 sequence is CASRAGTSGRENSYEQYF. The CDR3, as DNA: TGTGCCAGCAGGGCGGGGACTAGCGGGAGGGAGAATTCCTACGAGCAGTACTTC. The rearrangement uses TRBV6-4 and TRBJ2-7; 16 bases line up with TRBD2. CDR1 is MRHNA, CDR2 SNTAGT, per germline. V was pared by 6 bases and J by 1 base, with 9 bases of the junction left unmatched. This CDR3 comprises 18 residues.

The chain couples TRBV28 to TRBJ1-2, with D unclear. The length of the CDR3 is 12 residues. V was shortened by 3 bases and J by 6 bases, with 8 bases between the two germline ends. CDR1 MDHEN and CDR2 SYDVKM come from the germline V gene. Here the CDR3 reads CASSLPQDGYTF. The CDR3 nucleotides are TGTGCCAGCAGTTTGCCCCAGGATGGCTACACCTTC.

The rearrangement uses TRBV19 and TRBJ2-1; 9 nucleotides match TRBD2. This CDR3 is 15 amino acids long. Germline values: CDR1 LNHDA, CDR2 SQIVND (reference sequence). V shed 4 bases and J 5 bases; nucleotides not matched to a gene: 6. Here the CDR3 reads CASSNPGLANNEQFF. The CDR3 coding sequence is TGTGCCAGTAGTAATCCGGGACTAGCTAACAATGAGCAGTTCTTC.

This clone was picked up one time. V usage is TRBV28 and J usage is TRBJ1-2; no definite D call. The germline V gene has CDR1 MDHEN and CDR2 SYDVKM. This CDR3 has 14 residues. V shed 3 bases and J shed 11 bases, with 19 bases lying between them. This CDR3 reads CASSFLAGRSGYTF. For the CDR3, the DNA is TGTGCCAGCAGTTTCCTGGCGGGCAGGAGTGGGTACACCTTC.

This clone appeared a single time. The chain couples TRBV7-2 to TRBJ2-3, with TRBD2 matching 9 bases. The CDR3 length is 16 residues. CDR1 is SGHTA and CDR2 is FQGNSA in the germline V gene. V shed 6 bases and J 0 bases; nucleotides not matched to a gene: 7. CDR3 region: CASRTGTSQSTDTQYF. The CDR3 coding sequence is TGTGCCAGCAGGACCGGGACTAGCCAAAGCACAGATACGCAGTATTTT.

A word on this clone: The identical CDR3 is also encoded by other nucleotide sequences in the sample. This rearrangement joins TRBV6-1 to TRBJ1-5, with D tentatively TRBD1 (5 bases). This CDR3 is 15 amino acids long. CDR1 is MNHNS, CDR2 SASEGT, per germline. Trimming took 3 bases from V and 1 from J, leaving 10 bases between them. The CDR3 spells CASSDPGGSNQPQHF. DNA of the CDR3: TGTGCCAGCAGTGACCCGGGGGGGAGCAATCAGCCCCAGCATTTT.

The chain recombines TRBV15 with TRBJ2-5; a possible D gene is TRBD2 (6 bases). Germline values: CDR1 LNHNV, CDR2 YYDKDF (reference sequence). Trimming took off 0 bases at V and 1 base at J, with 12 bases between the two ends. This CDR3 is 16 amino acids long. The CDR3 here is CATSRDQASAQETQYF. The CDR3 region has the DNA TGTGCCACCAGCAGAGATCAGGCTAGCGCCCAAGAGACCCAGTACTTC.

The chain carries TRBV5-1 and TRBJ1-1; D perhaps matches TRBD1 (5 bases). Trimming took 3 bases from V and 1 from J, leaving 13 bases between them. CDR1 SGHRS and CDR2 YFSETQ come from the germline V gene. There are 15 residues in the CDR3. The CDR3 DNA sequence: TGCGCCAGCAGCTCCACAGGAGACGGGAACACTGAAGCTTTCTTT. This encodes CASSSTGDGNTEAFF.

The rearrangement joins TRBV15 to TRBJ1-3; no clear D gene. This CDR3 has 14 amino acids. V lost 1 base and J lost 0, with 4 bases in between. CDR1 is LNHNV, CDR2 YYDKDF, per germline (reference sequence). The DNA for the CDR3 is TGTGCCACCAGCAGAGCTAGCTCTGGAAACACCATATATTTT. It translates to CATSRASSGNTIYF.

The V and J genes are TRBV27 and TRBJ1-6, with a possible D match to TRBD1 (5 bases). This CDR3 has 16 residues. Looked up from germline, CDR1 is MNHEY and CDR2 is SMNVEV (reference sequence). The V end lost 2 bases, the J end lost 3 bases, and 11 bases lay between the germline ends. CDR3 DNA sequence: TGTGCCAGCAGTTTACAGGGTCCCCGCTATAATTCACCCCTCCACTTT. It translates to CASSLQGPRYNSPLHF.

The CDR3 is CASSLAGYLRGKYTGELFF. The CDR3 DNA reads as TGCGCCAGCAGCTTGGCCGGTTACCTCAGGGGGAAGTACACCGGGGAGCTGTTTTTT. This chain joins TRBV5-1 and TRBJ2-2; 7 positions agree with TRBD1. Per the germline V gene, CDR1 is SGHRS and CDR2 is YFSETQ. The CDR3 has 19 amino acids. The V segment lost 0 bases and the J segment 3 bases; nucleotides outside the gene matches: 14.

V is TRBV2 and J is TRBJ2-1, with D maybe TRBD2 (6 bases). The V end was cut by 4 bases, the J end by 8 bases, with 12 bases between. Germline CDR1 SNHLY, CDR2 FYNNEI. The CDR3 contains 13 residues. In nucleotides, the CDR3 is TGTGCCAGCAGTGGCTCGGGGAGGCATGAGCAGTTCTTC. It translates to CASSGSGRHEQFF.